These T cell receptor beta chains were read from a single sample in a study of T cell changes during pregnancy in multiple sclerosis. Sequencing used immunoSEQ multiplex PCR; TCRdb keeps in-frame clones, though not all of them. This sample carries more than 70,000 clones, approximately 92% of them seen once, and the ten largest clones take 2% to 2.5%. The material was peripheral blood, obtained before pregnancy. These receptors originate from a female donor with multiple sclerosis, enrolled in a pregnancy study. CDR3s include the opening cysteine and the closing phenylalanine or tryptophan. The D gene is left open where the match is weak. Only some rows state a clone size, as once, few, many or a class for expanded clones.

clone_size j_call v_call d_call cdr3_nt cdr3_aa
. TRBJ2-3 TRBV5-5 . TGTGCCAGCAGCTTCGTAGCAGATACGCAGTATTTT CASSFVADTQYF
. TRBJ2-1 TRBV15 . TGTGCCACCAGCAACCAAATTCAGGGGCTCAATGAGCAGTTCTTC CATSNQIQGLNEQFF
. TRBJ2-5 TRBV4-3 . TGCGCCAGCAGCCAGCACCCGGGAGACAGTAGGGAGACCCAGTACTTC CASSQHPGDSRETQYF
. TRBJ2-7 TRBV27 . TGTGCCAGCAGTTCCGCGTACGAGCAGTACTTC CASSSAYEQYF
. TRBJ1-5 TRBV30 . TGTGCCTGGAGTGTAAGCGGCAATCAGCCCCAGCATTTT CAWSVSGNQPQHF
. TRBJ1-1 TRBV5-3 . TGTGCCAGAAGCTTGGAAGGGACACCAGAAGCTTTCTTT CARSLEGTPEAFF
. TRBJ2-5 TRBV11-2 TRBD2 TGTGCCAGCAGCACCGGGACTAGCGGGAGATCTAGGGAGACCCAGTACTTC CASSTGTSGRSRETQYF
. TRBJ2-7 TRBV5-6 . TGTGCCAGCAGCTTGCAAGCGACGAGTACCTACGAGCAGTACTTC CASSLQATSTYEQYF
few TRBJ2-3 TRBV19 TRBD2 TGTGCCAGTAGGGAGGCTAGCGGGTACACAGATACGCAGTATTTT CASREASGYTDTQYF
. TRBJ2-7 TRBV11-2 . TGTGCCAGCAGCGACGACGGGGGTTACGAGCAGTACTTC CASSDDGGYEQYF
. TRBJ2-1 TRBV9 . TGTGCCAGCAGCGTAGGTCTGGGGAGCTCCTACAATGAGCAGTTCTTC CASSVGLGSSYNEQFF
. TRBJ2-1 TRBV11-2 . TGTGCCAGCAGCTTAGAACAGGGATGGAATGAGCAGTTCTTC CASSLEQGWNEQFF
. TRBJ1-1 TRBV30 . TGTGCCTGGAGGAGCAGGAAAAACACTGAAGCTTTCTTT CAWRSRKNTEAFF
. TRBJ2-2 TRBV9 TRBD1 TGTGCCAGCAGCATTCAGGGGGCCGGCGGGGAGCTGTTTTTT CASSIQGAGGELFF
. TRBJ1-2 TRBV4-3 . TGCGCCAGCAGCCAAGGGCCCGAAAACTATGGCTACACCTTC CASSQGPENYGYTF
. TRBJ2-2 TRBV7-9 . TGTGCCAGCAGCCGCGAGAACACCGGGGAGCTGTTTTTT CASSRENTGELFF
. TRBJ1-5 TRBV28 . TGTGCCAGCAGCGGGGTCGGCAATCAGCCCCAGCATTTT CASSGVGNQPQHF
once TRBJ1-1 TRBV9 . TGTGCCAGCAGCGTAGCGGGTCTAGACACTGAAGCTTTCTTT CASSVAGLDTEAFF
. TRBJ2-7 TRBV6-1 TRBD1 TGTGCCAGCAGTGTAGGGACAGGGTGGGAGCAGTACTTC CASSVGTGWEQYF
. TRBJ2-1 TRBV19 TRBD2 TGTGCCAGTAGCATCGGTAGCGGGAGAGTAAATGAGCAGTTCTTC CASSIGSGRVNEQFF
once TRBJ2-5 TRBV5-5 . TGTGCCAGCACCCCACAGGGCCTAGAGACCCAGTACTTC CASTPQGLETQYF
. TRBJ2-7 TRBV5-1 . TGCGCCAGCAGCAACCCACAGGACTACGAGCAGTACTTC CASSNPQDYEQYF
. TRBJ1-1 TRBV11-1 . TGTGCCAGCAGCGAAGAGACGGGGGTGAGAGCTTTCTTT CASSEETGVRAFF
. TRBJ2-7 TRBV7-2 . TGTGCCAGCAGCCCATCATACGAGCAGTACTTC CASSPSYEQYF
once TRBJ2-7 TRBV4-3 TRBD1 TGCGCCAGCAGCGAACTAGCCGGGACAGGCACCTACGAGCAGTACTTC CASSELAGTGTYEQYF
once TRBJ1-5 TRBV7-2 TRBD1 TGTGCCAGCAGCTTAGCCGGTGACAGGGGGAAACAGCCCCAGCATTTT CASSLAGDRGKQPQHF
. TRBJ1-4 TRBV7-2 . TGTGCCAGCAGCTTGGCAGGTGCCAATGAAAAACTGTTTTTT CASSLAGANEKLFF
. TRBJ2-7 TRBV11-2 . TGTGCCAGCAGCCCGCCGATGGGAGAGTACGAGCAGTACTTC CASSPPMGEYEQYF
. TRBJ2-1 TRBV27 TRBD2 TGTGCCAGCAGTTTATTAGCGGGAGCCCCCTATGAGGACAATGAGCAGTTCTTC CASSLLAGAPYEDNEQFF
. TRBJ2-1 TRBV6-1 TRBD1 TGTGCCAGCAGGGGGACCGGGACAGGCTTTTTAGGGCAGTTCTTC CASRGTGTGFLGQFF
. TRBJ2-1 TRBV6-5 TRBD2 TGTGCCAGCAGAATAGCGGGAGGAACCTACAATGAGCAGTTCTTC CASRIAGGTYNEQFF
. TRBJ2-5 TRBV5-4 TRBD2 TGTGCCAGCAGCGCTACTAGCGGGAGAGCGGGTCGAGAGACCCAGTACTTC CASSATSGRAGRETQYF
. TRBJ1-1 TRBV5-4 TRBD1 TGTGCCAGCAGGGGGGGACAGGGGGGCTTGAACACTGAAGCTTTCTTT CASRGGQGGLNTEAFF
once TRBJ1-2 TRBV10-3 TRBD1 TGTGCCATCAGGCCGACAGGGCGGTACCCTAACTATGGCTACACCTTC CAIRPTGRYPNYGYTF
. TRBJ2-1 TRBV29-1 TRBD2 TGCAGCGTTGTGGGACTAGCGGGATTCAATGAGCAGTTCTTC CSVVGLAGFNEQFF
. TRBJ2-7 TRBV23-1 . TGCGCCAGCAGTCAACGGACACCAGCCTACGAGCAGTACTTC CASSQRTPAYEQYF
. TRBJ2-1 TRBV7-2 . TGTGCCAGCAGCTTGCGCGAGTCGTATGAGCAGTTCTTC CASSLRESYEQFF
. TRBJ2-7 TRBV28 . TGTGCCAGCAGTTTAACTATTCCCAACGAGCAGTACTTC CASSLTIPNEQYF